Listed here are 11 T cell receptor beta chains from one sample, sequenced in a study of blood T cell repertoires in COVID-19. The data were produced by immunoSEQ multiplex PCR, yet TCRdb's version contains in-frame clones alone and is incomplete. The sample holds around 240,000 clones; roughly 85% are singletons and the top ten take 1.5% to 2%. Sequenced input: PBMCs or T cells enriched from blood (not recorded which). The receptors come from a woman aged 45-60 years who had recovered from COVID-19.

The gene calls are TRBV4-1 and TRBJ2-7, with D maybe TRBD2 (6 bases). The CDR3 runs 18 residues. From germline, CDR1 is MGHRA and CDR2 YSYEKL. V lost 4 bases to trimming and J lost 0 bases, with 22 bases between them. CDR3 amino acids: CASSPGSTRPTSSYEQYF. The CDR3 bases are TGCGCCAGCAGCCCCGGGAGTACCCGTCCCACGAGCTCCTACGAGCAGTACTTC.

The chain links TRBV7-8 to TRBJ2-1; 8 positions agree with TRBD2. V lost 1 base and J lost 5; bases outside the gene matches: 10. The CDR3 loop spans 17 amino acids. The V gene's germline CDR1 is SGHVS and CDR2 FQNEAQ. The CDR3 DNA is TGTGCCAGCAGCTTAGTATCCGGGAGGGCCGGGGACAATGAGCAGTTCTTC. Amino acids: CASSLVSGRAGDNEQFF.

The genes are TRBV3-1 (or the pseudogene TRBV3-2) and TRBJ2-3; no firm D call. This CDR3 region has 14 residues. Germline CDR1 LGHDT, CDR2 YNNKEL (reference sequence). The V end was cut by 3 bases, the J end by 1 base, with 8 bases between. The CDR3 sequence: CASSHWRRTDTQYF. The CDR3 DNA reads TGTGCCAGCAGCCATTGGAGACGCACAGATACGCAGTATTTT.

This clone was counted a single time. The V and J genes are TRBV6-5 and TRBJ1-5; unclear D gene. V lost 0 bases to trimming and J lost 3 bases, with 9 bases between them. Per the germline V gene, CDR1 is MNHEY and CDR2 is SVGAGI. This CDR3 spans 15 amino acids. CDR3 sequence (DNA): TGTGCCAGCAGTTACTCGACGGGGAACAATCAGCCCCAGCATTTT. This codes for CASSYSTGNNQPQHF.

The rearrangement joins TRBV3-1 (or the pseudogene TRBV3-2) to TRBJ2-5; the D gene is possibly TRBD1 (5 bases). CDR3 length: 16 residues. The V gene lost 1 base and the J gene lost 1 base, with 13 bases spanning the gap. Germline CDR1 is LGHDT and CDR2 is YNNKEL (reference sequence). CDR3 in DNA: TGTGCCAGCAGCCAAGGAGCCTACAGGAGCCAAGAGACCCAGTACTTC. It encodes CASSQGAYRSQETQYF.

This rearrangement joins TRBV5-5 to TRBJ1-2; no clear D. This CDR3 region has 12 residues. The V gene lost 7 bases and the J gene lost 8 bases, with 15 bases spanning the gap. Germline lookup yields CDR1 SGHKS and CDR2 YYEKEE (reference sequence). The chain's CDR3 is CASGEGAGGYTF. The CDR3 DNA reads TGTGCCAGCGGGGAGGGCGCAGGCGGCTACACCTTC.

This clone was seen a single time. The chain recombines TRBV2 with TRBJ1-3; tentatively, D is TRBD1 (6 bases). There are 15 residues in the CDR3. V was clipped by 8 bases and J by 2 bases, with 16 bases between them. From germline, CDR1 is SNHLY and CDR2 FYNNEI. CDR3 amino acids: CASGRRTAPGNTIYF. In nucleotides, the CDR3 is TGTGCCAGCGGTCGTCGGACAGCCCCTGGAAACACCATATATTTT.

The V call is TRBV30, the J call TRBJ2-6; no definite D call. The germline V gene encodes CDR1 GTSNPN and CDR2 SVGIG (reference sequence). V was shortened by 4 bases and J by 1 base, with 8 bases between the two germline ends. The CDR3 is 14 amino acids. Here the CDR3 DNA reads TGTGCCTGGAAAATAACATCTGGGGCCAACGTCCTGACTTTC. This codes for CAWKITSGANVLTF. The whole variable domain, remainder taken from reference TRBV30 and TRBJ2-6, is SQTIHQWPATLVQPVGSPLSLECTVEGTSNPNLYWYRQAAGRGLQLLFYSVGIGQISSEVPQNLSASRPQDRQFILSSKKLLLSDSGFYLCAWKITSGANVLTFGAGSRLTVL.

The rearrangement links TRBV2 to TRBJ1-1; TRBD1 matches 8 bases. The germline V gene has CDR1 SNHLY and CDR2 FYNNEI. CDR3 length: 15 residues. Germline trimming cut 6 bases from V and 5 bases from J; bases unmatched to any gene: 11. The CDR3 reads CASSLLTGGGTEAFF. The CDR3, as DNA: TGTGCCAGCAGCCTTCTAACAGGGGGAGGGACTGAAGCTTTCTTT.

This chain connects TRBV15 to TRBJ2-2, with no clear D. From germline, CDR1 is LNHNV and CDR2 YYDKDF (reference sequence). This CDR3 spans 16 amino acids. V was cut by 5 bases and J by 1 base, with 14 bases left in between. DNA for the CDR3: TGTGCCACCAGCCCGGAGTCCCCACAGAACACCGGGGAGCTGTTTTTT. This gives the protein CATSPESPQNTGELFF.

This clone turned up a few times. The V call is TRBV5-3, the J call TRBJ2-7; D remains ambiguous. TRBV5-3 is an ORF, with its function uncertain. This CDR3 has 12 amino acids. The V end lost 4 bases, the J end lost 9 bases, and 14 bases lay between the germline ends. This CDR3 reads CARSVDLSGQYF. The CDR3, as DNA: TGTGCCAGAAGCGTGGACCTTTCCGGGCAGTACTTC.